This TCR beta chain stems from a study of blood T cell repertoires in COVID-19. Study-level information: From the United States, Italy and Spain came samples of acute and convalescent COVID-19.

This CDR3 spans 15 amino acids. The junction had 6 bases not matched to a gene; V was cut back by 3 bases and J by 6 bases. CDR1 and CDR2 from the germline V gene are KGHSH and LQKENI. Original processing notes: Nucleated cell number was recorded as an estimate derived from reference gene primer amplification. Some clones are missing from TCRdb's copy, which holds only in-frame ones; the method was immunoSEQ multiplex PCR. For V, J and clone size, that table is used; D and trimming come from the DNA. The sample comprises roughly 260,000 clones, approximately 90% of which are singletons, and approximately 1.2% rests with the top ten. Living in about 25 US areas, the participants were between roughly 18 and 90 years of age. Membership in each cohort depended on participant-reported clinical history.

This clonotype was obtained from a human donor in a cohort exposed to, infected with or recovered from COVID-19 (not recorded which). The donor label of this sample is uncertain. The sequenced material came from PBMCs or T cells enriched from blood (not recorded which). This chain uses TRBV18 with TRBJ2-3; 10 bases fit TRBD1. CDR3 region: CASSPTGQGVDTQYF. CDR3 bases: TGTGCCAGCTCACCGACAGGACAGGGGGTGGATACGCAGTATTTT.